The 16 T cell receptor beta chains reported below all come from one sample, sequenced in a study of early T cells in non-severe SARS-CoV-2 infection. TCRdb called the 5' RACE reads again in MiXCR, with one record for every CDR3 protein. Of 70,000 to 85,000 distinct CDR3 sequences listed, 10% to 15% were seen once; the top ten hold about 7%. Sequenced input: whole blood. The receptors originated from an adult who was a healthcare worker with PCR-confirmed SARS-CoV-2 infection or an uninfected control (not recorded which).

This clonotype was observed a few times. The rearrangement links TRBV19 to TRBJ2-1, with D unresolved. Trimming left V 3 bases short and J 7 bases short, with 4 bases between. The CDR3 extends over 11 amino acids. Germline values: CDR1 LNHDA, CDR2 SQIVND (reference sequence). CDR3 coding DNA: TGTGCCAGTAGTATCAGGAATGAGCAGTTCTTC. It encodes CASSIRNEQFF.

Written as DNA, the CDR3 is TGTGCCAGCAGCCCTTTCGACGGTCAGCCCCAGCATTTT. Its protein is CASSPFDGQPQHF. The V gene is TRBV7-2, the J gene TRBJ1-5, with D uncertain. The V gene's germline CDR1 is SGHTA and CDR2 FQGNSA. Deletions cut 5 bases from V and 6 bases from J, with 11 bases between. CDR3 size: 13 residues.

The chain combines TRBV5-1 with TRBJ1-6, with TRBD1 matching over 10 bases. Germline CDR1 and CDR2: SGHRS and YFSETQ. J lost 7 bases, V lost 0 bases, and 4 bases had no gene match. The length of the CDR3 is 16 residues. CDR3 bases: TGCGCCAGCAGCTTGGTCGGACAGGGGGGAAATTCACCCCTCCACTTT. As protein: CASSLVGQGGNSPLHF.

This clonotype was counted between two and nine times. This chain connects TRBV3-1 to TRBJ1-4; unclear D gene. Per the germline V gene, CDR1 is LGHDT and CDR2 is YNNKEL (reference sequence). CDR3 length: 12 amino acids. Trimming took off 2 bases at V and 8 bases at J, with 6 bases between the two ends. CDR3 nucleotide sequence: TGTGCCAGCAGCCAACGGGTGGAAAAACTGTTTTTT. The encoded protein is CASSQRVEKLFF.

The rearrangement joins TRBV20-1 to TRBJ2-2; D unresolved. Trimming shortened V by 0 bases and J by 0 bases, and 11 bases separated the two germline ends. The CDR3 totals 16 residues. The germline V gene has CDR1 DFQATT and CDR2 SNEGSKA (reference sequence). The CDR3 DNA follows: TGCAGTGCTAGAGATCGCGGAAGGACGAACACCGGGGAGCTGTTTTTT. It encodes CSARDRGRTNTGELFF.

This clonotype appeared a few times. This sequence joins TRBV6-2 or TRBV6-3 and TRBJ2-3; TRBD1 matches at 7 bases. The CDR3 contains 16 residues. CDR1 is MNHEY, CDR2 SVGEGT, per germline. The V segment lost 2 bases and the J segment 4 bases; nucleotides outside the gene matches: 9. The CDR3 protein is CASSYVLGGLPDTQYF. The CDR3 DNA reads TGTGCCAGCAGTTACGTTTTAGGGGGCCTGCCAGATACGCAGTATTTT.

This clonotype was detected a few times. V usage is TRBV3-1 and J usage is TRBJ2-3; D is ambiguous. Germline lookup yields CDR1 LGHDT and CDR2 YNNKEL (reference sequence). The CDR3 length is 14 residues. Trimming took 8 bases from V and 8 from J, leaving 20 bases between them. The CDR3 DNA reads TGTGCCAGCTCCCAAACCGAGCCCGGAAGTACGCAGTATTTT. Translated, it gives CASSQTEPGSTQYF.

This clonotype was found many times. The chain couples TRBV19 to TRBJ2-3, with TRBD1 matching over 10 bases. This CDR3 is 14 amino acids long. Germline CDR1 reads LNHDA; CDR2 reads SQIVND (reference sequence). Trimming at V came to 3 bases and at J to 4 bases, leaving 1 base not matched to a gene. The DNA of the CDR3 is TGTGCCAGTAGTATTGGGACAGGGGCAGATACGCAGTATTTT. Residues: CASSIGTGADTQYF.

The V call is TRBV7-2, the J call TRBJ2-1, with unresolved D. CDR3 length equals 13 residues. The germline V and J ends were trimmed by 5 bases and 8 bases, with 13 bases remaining between them. CDR1 is SGHTA, CDR2 FQGNSA, per germline. CDR3 DNA sequence: TGTGCCAGCAGCCCTCAAGGGTTCTATGAGCAGTTCTTC. Translating it yields CASSPQGFYEQFF.

This clonotype was observed a handful of times. CDR3: CASSLGVWGNTIYF. The DNA of the CDR3 is TGTGCCAGCAGTCTGGGGGTTTGGGGAAACACCATATATTTT. The chain links TRBV6-6 to TRBJ1-3; D possibly corresponds to TRBD1 (5 bases). The CDR3 spans 14 residues. The germline gives CDR1 MNHNY, CDR2 SVGAGI (reference sequence). V was cut by 5 bases and J by 4 bases, with 12 bases left in between.

Many counts were recorded for this clonotype. V usage is TRBV7-9 and J usage is TRBJ1-1, with 7 bases lining up with TRBD1. J gave up 6 bases and V 5 bases, and 12 bases lay outside the gene matches. CDR1 is SEHNR and CDR2 is FQNEAQ in the germline V gene (reference sequence). This CDR3 contains 15 residues. CDR3 coding DNA: TGTGCCAGCAGCCGCAGGACAGGAATCCGGTCTGAAGCTTTCTTT. The encoded protein is CASSRRTGIRSEAFF. The full variable domain, with the rest looked up from reference TRBV7-9 and TRBJ1-1, is DTGVSQNPRHKITKRGQNVTFRCDPISEHNRLYWYRQTLGQGPEFLTYFQNEAQLEKSRLLSDRFSAERPKGSFSTLEIQRTEQGDSAMYLCASSRRTGIRSEAFFGQGTRLTVV.

This clonotype has only a few counts. The DNA for the CDR3 is TGCGCCAGCAGCTTGGCGGGACAGGGCTCTGGGGCCAACGTCCTGACTTTC. Protein: CASSLAGQGSGANVLTF. This chain uses TRBV5-1 with TRBJ2-6; 9 nucleotides match TRBD1. This CDR3 comprises 17 residues. Trimming removed 0 bases from V and 0 bases from J; junction bases left unmatched: 1. The V gene's germline CDR1 is SGHRS and CDR2 YFSETQ.

This clonotype was seen a handful of times. This chain uses TRBV20-1 with TRBJ2-5; D gene uncertain. Germline CDR1 is DFQATT and CDR2 is SNEGSKA (reference sequence). This CDR3 has 14 amino acids. V lost 0 bases, J lost 2 bases, and 10 bases lay in between. CDR3 loop: CSARDLRAQETQYF. DNA for the CDR3: TGCAGTGCTAGAGATCTCCGGGCGCAAGAGACCCAGTACTTC.

This clonotype appeared a few times. This chain links TRBV2 with TRBJ2-2; D gene ambiguous. Trimming took 6 bases from V and 3 from J, leaving 11 bases between them. CDR3 length: 14 amino acids. Per germline, CDR1 SNHLY and CDR2 FYNNEI. DNA for the CDR3: TGTGCCAGCAGCTCATTAACGGACACCGGGGAGCTGTTTTTT. Translated: CASSSLTDTGELFF.

This clonotype was seen at least ten times. The chain is built from TRBV20-1 and TRBJ2-1, with 10 positions matching TRBD2. V was pared by 6 bases and J by 4 bases, with 6 bases of the junction left unmatched. Germline CDR1 reads DFQATT; CDR2 reads SNEGSKA (reference sequence). The CDR3 is 14 amino acids. The CDR3 DNA is TGCAGTGCCACAAGCGGGAGGGGATACAATGAGCAGTTCTTC. It codes for CSATSGRGYNEQFF.

The J gene is TRBJ2-5, the V gene TRBV3-1, with 7 bases lining up with TRBD2. V shed 5 bases, J shed 3 bases, and the junction held 9 bases outside the gene matches. CDR1 is LGHDT, CDR2 YNNKEL, per germline (reference sequence). CDR3 length equals 15 residues. The CDR3 DNA reads as TGTGCCAGCAGCACGGGTATGGCGGGAGAAGAGACCCAGTACTTC. Residues: CASSTGMAGEETQYF.